The 11 T cell receptor beta chains in this list originate from one sample, sequenced in a study of identical twins. TCRdb re-called the 5' RACE reads with MiXCR, one entry per CDR3 protein. Among over 500,000 distinct CDR3 sequences, 20% to 25% were seen once, and the ten largest hold around 0.9%. The sample also formed part of further work on T cells expressing NK-cell markers.

Sequenced sample: CD4+ T cells sorted from blood. All receptors derive from a woman between 18 and 29 years old in good health.

The chain couples TRBV12-5 to TRBJ1-2; D gene ambiguous. CDR1 and CDR2 from the germline V gene are LGHNT and FRNRAP. Trimming removed 1 base from V and 7 bases from J, with 10 bases in between. The CDR3 consists of 13 residues. CDR3 loop: CASGLDTGSGYTF. CDR3 nucleotides: TGTGCTAGTGGTTTGGATACCGGGTCTGGCTACACCTTC.

This clonotype was found a few times. The chain links TRBV7-2 to TRBJ1-3; weak D call: TRBD1 (6 bases). Germline V gene data show CDR1 as SGHTA and CDR2 as FQGNSA. Between the trimmed V and J ends, which lost 5 bases and 4 bases, there was a span of 12 bases. CDR3 size: 14 residues. CDR3 region: CASSNRVAGNTIYF. For the CDR3, the DNA is TGTGCCAGCAGCAACAGGGTAGCGGGAAACACCATATATTTT.

The genes are TRBV20-1 and TRBJ1-2; tentative D call: TRBD1 (6 bases). This CDR3 has 12 amino acids. The V gene lost 5 bases and the J gene lost 5 bases, with 12 bases spanning the gap. Germline values: CDR1 DFQATT, CDR2 SNEGSKA (reference sequence). The CDR3 sequence: CSAGQSGYGYTF. The CDR3 DNA sequence: TGCAGTGCTGGACAGTCTGGATATGGCTACACCTTC.

The gene calls are TRBV7-9 and TRBJ2-6, with 9 bases lining up with TRBD1. Losses at the gene ends were 2 bases for V and 3 bases for J; bases not matched to a gene: 2. CDR1 SEHNR and CDR2 FQNEAQ come from the germline V gene (reference sequence). This CDR3 contains 16 residues. CDR3 DNA sequence: TGTGCCAGCAGCTTAACGGGACAGGGTGGGGCCAACGTCCTGACTTTC. It is translated as CASSLTGQGGANVLTF.

The chain combines TRBV27 with TRBJ2-7; tentative D call: TRBD2 (6 bases). This CDR3 has 13 amino acids. V gave up 0 bases and J gave up 6 bases, with 9 bases separating them. CDR1 is MNHEY and CDR2 is SMNVEV in the germline V gene (reference sequence). This CDR3 is CASSLSGGTEQYF. CDR3 in DNA: TGTGCCAGCAGTTTATCCGGGGGAACCGAGCAGTACTTC.

This clonotype was seen a few times. This chain links TRBV4-3 with TRBJ1-1; the D is unclear. Germline-derived CDR1 and CDR2 are LGHNA and YSLEER. This CDR3 is 16 amino acids long. Trimming removed 1 base from V and 0 bases from J, with 12 bases in between. This chain's CDR3 is CASSQVLNAVNTEAFF. CDR3 sequence (DNA): TGCGCCAGCAGCCAAGTACTCAACGCTGTGAACACTGAAGCTTTCTTT.

This sequence joins TRBV28 and TRBJ2-5, with D unclear. Germline V lookup: CDR1 MDHEN, CDR2 SYDVKM. The CDR3 extends over 15 amino acids. Trimming shortened V by 4 bases and J by 5 bases, and 17 bases separated the two germline ends. This CDR3 is CASSSAGSARETQYF. The CDR3 DNA follows: TGTGCCAGCAGTTCGGCAGGCTCGGCTAGGGAGACCCAGTACTTC.

This clonotype was counted many times. CDR3 nucleotide sequence: TGTGCCAGCAGTTACGAGAGACTTCTCGGCTACACCTTC. It translates to CASSYERLLGYTF. This sequence joins TRBV6-5 and TRBJ1-2; D unclear. The germline CDR1 and CDR2 sequences are MNHEY and SVGAGI. Trimming shortened V by 2 bases and J by 8 bases, and 12 bases separated the two germline ends. There are 13 residues in the CDR3.

V gene TRBV5-1 combines with J gene TRBJ2-1; 8 nucleotides align to TRBD2. Germline V lookup: CDR1 SGHRS, CDR2 YFSETQ. J was trimmed by 7 bases and V by 0 bases; bases with no gene match: 6. The CDR3 length is 15 residues. CDR3 sequence: CASSLATSEGNEQFF. CDR3 coding DNA: TGCGCCAGCAGCTTGGCGACTAGCGAGGGGAATGAGCAGTTCTTC.

The chain's CDR3 is CSARDTGVGGQPQHF. The CDR3 DNA is TGCAGTGCTAGAGATACAGGGGTGGGGGGTCAGCCCCAGCATTTT. The gene calls are TRBV20-1 and TRBJ1-5; TRBD1 agrees at 7 bases. The J segment lost 6 bases and the V segment lost 0 bases, leaving 8 bases of the junction unmatched. Germline V CDR1 and CDR2: DFQATT, SNEGSKA (reference sequence). The CDR3 is 15 amino acids.

This clonotype was counted between two and nine times. The chain joins TRBV5-1 to TRBJ2-3; D possibly corresponds to TRBD2 (6 bases). There are 15 residues in the CDR3. Trimming took off 4 bases at V and 1 base at J, with 13 bases between the two ends. Germline V lookup: CDR1 SGHRS, CDR2 YFSETQ. The CDR3 sequence: CASSGGRTGTDTQYF. For the CDR3, the DNA is TGCGCCAGCAGCGGAGGGCGTACCGGCACAGATACGCAGTATTTT.